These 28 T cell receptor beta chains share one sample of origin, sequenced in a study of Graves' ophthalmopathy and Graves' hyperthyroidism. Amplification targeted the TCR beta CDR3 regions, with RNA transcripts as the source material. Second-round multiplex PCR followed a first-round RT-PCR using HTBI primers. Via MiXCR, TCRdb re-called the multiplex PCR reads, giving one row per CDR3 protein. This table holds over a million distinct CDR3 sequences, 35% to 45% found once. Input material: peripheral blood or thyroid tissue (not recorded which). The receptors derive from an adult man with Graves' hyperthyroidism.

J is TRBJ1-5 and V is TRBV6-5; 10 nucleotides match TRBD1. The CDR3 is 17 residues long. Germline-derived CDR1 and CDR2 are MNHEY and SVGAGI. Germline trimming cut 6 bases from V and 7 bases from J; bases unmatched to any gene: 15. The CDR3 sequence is CASRSGTGAVSGQPQHF. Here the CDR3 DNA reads TGTGCCAGCAGGTCCGGGACAGGGGCTGTTTCGGGGCAGCCCCAGCATTTT.

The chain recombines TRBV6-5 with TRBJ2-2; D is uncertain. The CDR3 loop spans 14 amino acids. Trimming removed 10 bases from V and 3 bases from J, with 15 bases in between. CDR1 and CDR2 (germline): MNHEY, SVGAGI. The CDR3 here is CATKSQTHTGELFF. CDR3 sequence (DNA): TGTGCCACCAAGTCCCAAACCCACACCGGGGAGCTGTTTTTT.

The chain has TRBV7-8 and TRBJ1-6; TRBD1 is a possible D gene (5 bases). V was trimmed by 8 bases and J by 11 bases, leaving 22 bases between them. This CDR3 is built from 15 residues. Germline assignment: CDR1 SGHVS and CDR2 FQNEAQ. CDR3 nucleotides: TGTGCCAGCTCACCACCGGCCCGGGGCTGGACACCCCTCCACTTT. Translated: CASSPPARGWTPLHF.

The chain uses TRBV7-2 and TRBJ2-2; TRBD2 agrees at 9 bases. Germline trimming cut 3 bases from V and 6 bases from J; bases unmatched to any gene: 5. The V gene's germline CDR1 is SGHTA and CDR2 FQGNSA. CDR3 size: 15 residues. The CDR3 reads CASSFGAGGPGELFF. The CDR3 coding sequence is TGTGCCAGCAGCTTTGGAGCGGGGGGCCCCGGGGAGCTGTTTTTT.

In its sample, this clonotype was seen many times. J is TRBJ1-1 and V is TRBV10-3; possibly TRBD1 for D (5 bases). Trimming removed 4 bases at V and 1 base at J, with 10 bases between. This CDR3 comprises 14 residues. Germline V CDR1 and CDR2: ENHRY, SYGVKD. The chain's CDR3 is CAISGGSWNTEAFF. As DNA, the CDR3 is TGTGCCATCAGTGGGGGGAGTTGGAACACTGAAGCTTTCTTT.

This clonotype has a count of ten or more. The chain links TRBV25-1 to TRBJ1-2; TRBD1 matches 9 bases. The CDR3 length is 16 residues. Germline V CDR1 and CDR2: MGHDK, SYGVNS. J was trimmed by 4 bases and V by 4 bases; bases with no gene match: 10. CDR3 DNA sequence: TGTGCCAGCAGTGTTAACTTCGGGACAGGGTTCTATGGCTACACCTTC. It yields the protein CASSVNFGTGFYGYTF.

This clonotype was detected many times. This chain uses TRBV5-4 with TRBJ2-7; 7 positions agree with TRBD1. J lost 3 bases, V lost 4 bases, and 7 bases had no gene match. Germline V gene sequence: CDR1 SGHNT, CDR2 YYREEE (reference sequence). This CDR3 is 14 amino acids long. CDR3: CASSPGQSGYEQYF. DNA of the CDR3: TGTGCCAGCAGCCCGGGACAGTCTGGCTACGAGCAGTACTTC.

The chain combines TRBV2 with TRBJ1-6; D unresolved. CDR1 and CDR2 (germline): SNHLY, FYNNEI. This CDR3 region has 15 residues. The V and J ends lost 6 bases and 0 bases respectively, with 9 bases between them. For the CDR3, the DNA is TGTGCCAGCAGCGACGGGATCTCCTATAATTCACCCCTCCACTTT. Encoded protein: CASSDGISYNSPLHF.

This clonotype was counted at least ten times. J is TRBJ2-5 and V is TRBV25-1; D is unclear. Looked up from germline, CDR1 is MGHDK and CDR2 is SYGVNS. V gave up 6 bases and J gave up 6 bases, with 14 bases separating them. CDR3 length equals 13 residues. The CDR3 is CASRNTPQKTQYF. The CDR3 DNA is TGTGCCAGCAGAAACACACCCCAGAAGACCCAGTACTTC.

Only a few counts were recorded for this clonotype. CDR3 sequence: CASRLTSGRNRETQYF. The CDR3 nucleotides are TGTGCCAGCAGGTTGACTAGCGGGAGGAATCGGGAGACCCAGTACTTC. This chain links TRBV2 with TRBJ2-5; 13 bases fit TRBD2. The germline gives CDR1 SNHLY, CDR2 FYNNEI. The junction had 9 bases not matched to a gene; V was cut back by 6 bases and J by 5 bases. The CDR3 has 16 residues.

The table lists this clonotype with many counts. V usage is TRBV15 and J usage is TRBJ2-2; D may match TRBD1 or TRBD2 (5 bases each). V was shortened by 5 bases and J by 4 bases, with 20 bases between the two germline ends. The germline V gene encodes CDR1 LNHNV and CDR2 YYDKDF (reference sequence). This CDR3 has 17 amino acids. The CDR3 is CATSGAWGLRRTGELFF. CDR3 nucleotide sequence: TGTGCCACCAGCGGAGCCTGGGGGTTACGTCGCACCGGGGAGCTGTTTTTT.

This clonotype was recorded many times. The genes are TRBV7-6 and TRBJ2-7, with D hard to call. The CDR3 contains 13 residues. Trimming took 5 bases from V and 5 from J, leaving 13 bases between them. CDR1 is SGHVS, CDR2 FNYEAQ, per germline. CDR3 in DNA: TGTGCCAGCAGCCCTAACATAGAACACGAGCAGTACTTC. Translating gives CASSPNIEHEQYF.

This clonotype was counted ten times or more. Here the CDR3 reads CASSLPQGAGEKLFF. In DNA, the CDR3 is TGTGCCAGCAGCTTACCTCAGGGGGCTGGAGAAAAACTGTTTTTT. This chain uses TRBV11-2 with TRBJ1-4; 8 bases match TRBD1. The CDR3 contains 15 residues. V gave up 2 bases and J gave up 8 bases; unmatched junction bases: 7. CDR1 and CDR2 from the germline V gene are SGHAT and FQNNGV.

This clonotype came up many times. CDR3 in amino acids: CSVVSGANVLTF. In nucleotides, the CDR3 is TGCAGTGTGGTCTCTGGGGCCAACGTCCTGACTTTC. The V call is TRBV20-1, the J call TRBJ2-6; D remains ambiguous. There are 12 residues in the CDR3. V lost 7 bases to trimming and J lost 0 bases, with 4 bases between them. Per the germline V gene, CDR1 is DFQATT and CDR2 is SNEGSKA (reference sequence).

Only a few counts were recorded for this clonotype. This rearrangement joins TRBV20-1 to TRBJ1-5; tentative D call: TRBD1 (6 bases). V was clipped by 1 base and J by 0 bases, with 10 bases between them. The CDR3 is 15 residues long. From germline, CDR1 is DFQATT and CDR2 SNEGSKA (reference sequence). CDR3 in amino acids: CSARVPGASNQPQHF. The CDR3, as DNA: TGCAGTGCTAGAGTCCCAGGGGCTAGCAATCAGCCCCAGCATTTT.

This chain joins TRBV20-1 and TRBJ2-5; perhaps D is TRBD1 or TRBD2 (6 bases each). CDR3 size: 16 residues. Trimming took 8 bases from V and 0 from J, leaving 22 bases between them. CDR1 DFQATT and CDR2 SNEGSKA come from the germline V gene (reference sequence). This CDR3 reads CSMTLYKGGYQETQYF. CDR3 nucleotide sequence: TGCAGTATGACCCTTTATAAAGGGGGGTACCAAGAGACCCAGTACTTC.

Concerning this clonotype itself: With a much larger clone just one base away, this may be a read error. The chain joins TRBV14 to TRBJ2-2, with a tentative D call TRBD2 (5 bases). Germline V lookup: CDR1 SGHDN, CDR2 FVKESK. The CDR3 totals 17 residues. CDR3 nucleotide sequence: TGTGCCAGCAGCCGATACCGTTTGGGTTCGAACACCGGGGAGCCGTTTTTT. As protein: CASSRYRLGSNTGEPFF. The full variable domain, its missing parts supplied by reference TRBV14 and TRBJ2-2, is EAGVTQFPSHSVIEKGQTVTLRCDPISGHDNLYWYRRVMGKEIKFLLHFVKESKQDESGMPNNRFLAERTGGTYSTLKVQPAELEDSGVYFCASSRYRLGSNTGEPFFGEGSRLTVL.

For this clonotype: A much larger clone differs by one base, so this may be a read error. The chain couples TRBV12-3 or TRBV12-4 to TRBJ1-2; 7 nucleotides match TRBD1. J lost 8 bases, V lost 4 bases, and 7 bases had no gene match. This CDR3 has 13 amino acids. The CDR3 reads CASSSNRGVGYTF. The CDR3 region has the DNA TGTGCCAGCAGTTCGAACAGGGGAGTCGGCTACACCTTC.

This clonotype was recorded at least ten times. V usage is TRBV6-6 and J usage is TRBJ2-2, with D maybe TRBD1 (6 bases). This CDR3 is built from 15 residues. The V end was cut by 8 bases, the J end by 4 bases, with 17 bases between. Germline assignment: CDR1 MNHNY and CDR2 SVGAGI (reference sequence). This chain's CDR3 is CASRKDSSGTGELFF. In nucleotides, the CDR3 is TGTGCCAGCCGAAAGGACAGTTCGGGCACCGGGGAGCTGTTTTTT.

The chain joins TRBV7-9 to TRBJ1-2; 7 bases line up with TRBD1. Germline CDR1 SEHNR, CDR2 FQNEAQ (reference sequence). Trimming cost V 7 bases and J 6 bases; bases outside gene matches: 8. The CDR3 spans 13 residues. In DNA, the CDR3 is TGTGCCAGCAACCCTACAGGGGACGATGGCTACACCTTC. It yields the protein CASNPTGDDGYTF.

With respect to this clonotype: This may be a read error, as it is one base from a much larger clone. This CDR3 reads CASSRNQDNSYEQYF. In DNA, the CDR3 is TGTGCCAGTAGTAGGAATCAGGATAACTCCTACGAGCAGTACTTC. The chain employs TRBV19 and TRBJ2-5; D remains ambiguous. The J call could be wrong; TRBJ2-7 is a better fit for the DNA end. CDR1 and CDR2 (germline): LNHDA, SQIVND (reference sequence). This CDR3 contains 15 residues.

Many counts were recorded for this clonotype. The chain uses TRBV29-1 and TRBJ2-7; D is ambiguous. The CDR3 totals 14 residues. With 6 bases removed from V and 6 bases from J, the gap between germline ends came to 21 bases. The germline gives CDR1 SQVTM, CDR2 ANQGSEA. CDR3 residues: CSVPVKGSFGEQYF. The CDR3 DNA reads TGCAGCGTCCCTGTAAAAGGGTCCTTCGGCGAGCAGTACTTC.

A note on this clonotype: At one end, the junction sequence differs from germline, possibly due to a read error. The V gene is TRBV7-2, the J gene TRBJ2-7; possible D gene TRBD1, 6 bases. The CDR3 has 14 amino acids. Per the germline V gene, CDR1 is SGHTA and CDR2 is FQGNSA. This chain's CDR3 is CASSQGPLNYEQYF. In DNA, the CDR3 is TGCGCCAGCAGCCAGGGGCCTCTTAACTACGAGCAGTACTTC.

The CDR3: CASSHRTSNAGEQYF. The CDR3 nucleotides are TGTGCCAGCAGCCATAGGACTAGTAATGCTGGCGAGCAGTACTTC. This chain joins TRBV3-1 and TRBJ2-7, with 7 nucleotides matching TRBD2. V lost 3 bases, J lost 6 bases, and 11 bases stayed unmatched. Germline V gene data show CDR1 as LGHDT and CDR2 as YNNKEL (reference sequence). CDR3 length: 15 amino acids.

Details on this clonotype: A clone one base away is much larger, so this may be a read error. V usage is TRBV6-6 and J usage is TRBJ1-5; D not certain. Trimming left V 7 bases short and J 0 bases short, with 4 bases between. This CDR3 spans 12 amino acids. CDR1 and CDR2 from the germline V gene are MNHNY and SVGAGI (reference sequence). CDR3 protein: CASTHSNQPQHF. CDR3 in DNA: TGTGCCAGCACGCATAGCAATCAGCCCCAGCATTTT.

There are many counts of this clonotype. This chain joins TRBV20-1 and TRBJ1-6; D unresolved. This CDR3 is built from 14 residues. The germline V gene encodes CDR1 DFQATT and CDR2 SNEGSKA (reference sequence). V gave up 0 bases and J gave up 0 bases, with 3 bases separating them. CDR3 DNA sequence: TGCAGTGCTAGAGACAGCTCCTATAATTCACCCCTCCACTTT. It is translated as CSARDSSYNSPLHF.

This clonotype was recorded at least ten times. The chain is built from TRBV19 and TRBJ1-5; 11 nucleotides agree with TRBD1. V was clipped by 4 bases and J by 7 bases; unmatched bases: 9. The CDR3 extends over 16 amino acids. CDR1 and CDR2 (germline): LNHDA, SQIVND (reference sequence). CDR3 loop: CASSTSGQGAKQPQHF. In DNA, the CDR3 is TGTGCCAGTAGTACTTCAGGACAGGGGGCGAAGCAGCCCCAGCATTTT.

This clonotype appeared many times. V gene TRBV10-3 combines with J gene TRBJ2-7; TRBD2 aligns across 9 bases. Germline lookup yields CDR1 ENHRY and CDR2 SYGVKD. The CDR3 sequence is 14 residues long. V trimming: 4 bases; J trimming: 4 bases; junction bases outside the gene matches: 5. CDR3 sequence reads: CAISVVLAGYEQYF. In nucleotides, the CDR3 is TGTGCCATCAGTGTGGTACTAGCGGGTTACGAGCAGTACTTC.